This TCR beta chain was sequenced during a study of T cells after yellow fever vaccination. Study-level findings and limits: Among all clonotypes, a small share was observed in both CD4 and CD8 compartments.

Points on this clonotype: Its cognate antigen is unknown.

Generation of TCR cDNA used 5'RACE template switching (which added a universal primer site and UMIs). A single record per CDR3 protein comes from TCRdb applying MiXCR to the 5' RACE reads. The data show hundreds of thousands of distinct CDR3 sequences, with 20% to 25% seen just once and 16% held by the top ten. Germline V gene sequence: CDR1 SNHLY, CDR2 FYNNEI. V lost 5 bases and J 10 bases, leaving 11 bases between the germline ends. This CDR3 has 11 residues. V and J are TRBV2 and TRBJ2-5; D perhaps matches TRBD2 (5 bases). This material consisted of PBMCs, taken roughly 23 days after the first yellow fever vaccination. The sequence was collected from a man aged 18-30 years who received the YFV17D yellow fever vaccine. Written as DNA, the CDR3 is TGTGCCAGCAGTAACGGGGATGGCCAGTACTTC. It codes for CASSNGDGQYF.